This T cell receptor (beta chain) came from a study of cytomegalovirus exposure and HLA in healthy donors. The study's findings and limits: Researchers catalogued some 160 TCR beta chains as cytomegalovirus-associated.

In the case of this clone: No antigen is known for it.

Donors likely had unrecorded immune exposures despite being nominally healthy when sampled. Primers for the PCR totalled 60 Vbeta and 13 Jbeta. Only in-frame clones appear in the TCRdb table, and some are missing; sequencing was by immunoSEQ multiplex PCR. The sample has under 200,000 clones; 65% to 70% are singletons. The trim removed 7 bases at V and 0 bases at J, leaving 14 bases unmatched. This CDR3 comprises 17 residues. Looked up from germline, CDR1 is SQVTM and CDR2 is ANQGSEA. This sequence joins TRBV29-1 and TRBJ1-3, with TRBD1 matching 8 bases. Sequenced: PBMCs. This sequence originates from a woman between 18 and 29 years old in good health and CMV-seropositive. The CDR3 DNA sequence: TGCAGCGCCGGGGACGGGGGACAGGTGTCCTCTGGAAACACCATATATTTT. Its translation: CSAGDGGQVSSGNTIYF.